Included here is one TCR beta chain sequence, with context. This sample stems from a study of blood T cell repertoires in COVID-19. Study-wide context: Donors in the United States, Italy and Spain gave samples during acute or convalescent COVID-19. PBMCs, B-cell-depleted T cells, or T cells provided the cDNA or gDNA that made up the material.

In the authors' workflow: Reference gene primers were amplified, and this amplification served to estimate nucleated cell counts. Produced via immunoSEQ multiplex PCR; TCRdb's table is partial and in-frame only. That table gives V, J and clone size, and the DNA gave D and trimming. The repertoire holds over 45,000 clones, 70% to 90% seen once, with over 5.5% in the top ten. The CDR3 runs 16 residues. The specimen sequenced was peripheral blood. The clonotype originates from a man aged 55 to 70 with acute or convalescent COVID-19. The gene calls are TRBV1 and TRBJ2-5; no check of the table's D call, TRBD2, against the DNA was made. TRBV1 is assigned pseudogene status. CDR3 sequence: CTSVWGAGVYQETQYF. CDR3 sequence (DNA): TGCACCAGCGTTTGGGGGGCGGGGGTCTATCAAGAGACCCAGTACTTC.